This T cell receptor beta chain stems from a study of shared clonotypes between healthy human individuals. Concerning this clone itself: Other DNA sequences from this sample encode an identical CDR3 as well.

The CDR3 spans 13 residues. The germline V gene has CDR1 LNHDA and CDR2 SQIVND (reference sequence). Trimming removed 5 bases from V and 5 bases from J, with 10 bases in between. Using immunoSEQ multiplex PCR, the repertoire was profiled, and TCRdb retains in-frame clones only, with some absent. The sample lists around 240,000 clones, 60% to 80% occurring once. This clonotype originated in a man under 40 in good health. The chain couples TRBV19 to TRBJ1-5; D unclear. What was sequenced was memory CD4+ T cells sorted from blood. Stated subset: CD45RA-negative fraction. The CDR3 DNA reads TGTGCCAGTAGTTCGCGGCCCGATCAGCCCCAGCATTTT. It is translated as CASSSRPDQPQHF. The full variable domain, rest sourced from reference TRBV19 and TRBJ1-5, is DGGITQSPKYLFRKEGQNVTLSCEQNLNHDAMYWYRQDPGQGLRLIYYSQIVNDFQKGDIAEGYSVSREKKESFPLTVTSAQKNPTAFYLCASSSRPDQPQHFGDGTRLSIL.